The source of this T cell receptor (beta chain) is a study of T cells after yellow fever vaccination. About the study: Fractions of limited cellularity were prepared by means of SMART-Seq v4 Ultra Low Input. Overall study results and limits: After the booster, roughly 96% of CD4 and more than 85% of CD8 primary-response clones were re-detected. From the bulk population, abundant clonotypes could contaminate and appear within FACS-sorted repertoires.

For TCR, cDNA came from 5'RACE template switching, which added a universal primer site and UMIs. Via MiXCR, TCRdb re-called the 5' RACE reads, giving one row per CDR3 protein. The sample has some 420,000 distinct CDR3 sequences; roughly a sixth are singletons. This clonotype was seen a handful of times. No antigen is known for it. From germline, CDR1 is MNHEY and CDR2 SMNVEV (reference sequence). This CDR3 region has 17 residues. Trimming pared 0 bases from V and 0 bases from J, leaving 11 bases between. This sequence originates from a man aged 18 to 29 who received the YFV17D yellow fever vaccine. The rearrangement links TRBV27 to TRBJ1-4, with a tentative D call TRBD1 (5 bases). This material consisted of PBMCs, taken before the yellow fever booster vaccination. The CDR3 loop is CASSLSAVGATNEKLFF. CDR3 nucleotide sequence: TGTGCCAGCAGTTTATCCGCCGTGGGGGCAACTAATGAAAAACTGTTTTTT.